This T cell receptor beta chain originates from a study of blood T cells in healthy people across ages. Using a J-beta primer mix together with a sample-barcoded 5' primer, a second PCR was run for about 6 to 12 cycles. TCRdb re-derived calls from the 5' RACE reads in MiXCR, one entry per CDR3 protein. The sample includes 550,000 to 750,000 distinct CDR3 sequences, 20% to 25% of them seen just once. The CDR3 has 14 amino acids. V was cut by 0 bases and J by 3 bases, with 10 bases left in between. Germline V gene sequence: CDR1 DFQATT, CDR2 SNEGSKA (reference sequence). This TCR was recovered from a man between 70 and 80 years old in good health. Material for sequencing was blood. The chain carries TRBV20-1 and TRBJ2-3, with D possibly TRBD1 on 5 matching bases. The CDR3: CSAREAGPTDTQYF. The CDR3 DNA reads as TGCAGTGCTAGAGAGGCAGGGCCGACAGATACGCAGTATTTT.